Shown below are 16 T cell receptor beta chains from a single sample sequenced in a study of cytotoxic CD8 clonotypes in ibrutinib-treated CLL. Data came from immunoSEQ multiplex PCR; TCRdb stores just in-frame clones and leaves some out. The table records more than 200,000 clones, 70% of them present only once. The input for sequencing was PBMCs, taken after 12 months of ibrutinib treatment. These receptors were collected from a human donor with chronic lymphocytic leukemia.

The V call is TRBV11-2, the J call TRBJ2-3, with TRBD2 matching over 9 bases. J gave up 0 bases and V 2 bases, and 6 bases lay outside the gene matches. The CDR3 covers 17 residues. Germline V gives CDR1 SGHAT, CDR2 FQNNGV. In DNA, the CDR3 is TGTGCCAGCAGCTTAATAGCGGGGGCTCCTAGCACAGATACGCAGTATTTT. Its protein is CASSLIAGAPSTDTQYF.

Only a few counts were recorded for this clone. The chain links TRBV5-1 to TRBJ2-7, with D possibly being TRBD2 (7 bases). The germline gives CDR1 SGHRS, CDR2 YFSETQ. The CDR3 loop spans 16 amino acids. V lost 3 bases and J 2 bases, leaving 18 bases between the germline ends. The CDR3 protein is CASSSPGGAQTYEQYF. CDR3 nucleotides: TGCGCCAGCAGCTCTCCTGGGGGGGCCCAAACCTACGAGCAGTACTTC.

Written as DNA, the CDR3 is TGTGCCAGCAGACATTTGACAGGGGAGGGCAATCAGCCCCAGCATTTT. This sequence encodes CASRHLTGEGNQPQHF. J is TRBJ1-5 and V is TRBV6-6; 8 bases match TRBD1. Germline CDR1 is MNHNY and CDR2 is SVGAGI (reference sequence). The J segment lost 2 bases and the V segment lost 6 bases, leaving 9 bases of the junction unmatched. The CDR3 is made up of 16 amino acids.

V is TRBV6-5 and J is TRBJ1-5; D is undetermined. Germline V gives CDR1 MNHEY, CDR2 SVGAGI. V was trimmed by 6 bases and J by 0 bases, leaving 9 bases between them. There are 14 residues in the CDR3. The CDR3 region has the DNA TGTGCCAGCAGCGTCTCCTATAGCAATCAGCCCCAGCATTTT. Encoded protein: CASSVSYSNQPQHF.

This chain links TRBV6-5 with TRBJ2-1, with D unresolved. The V end was cut by 0 bases, the J end by 0 bases, with 3 bases between. The CDR3 sequence is 14 residues long. The V gene's germline CDR1 is MNHEY and CDR2 SVGAGI. CDR3 nucleotides: TGTGCCAGCAGTTACTCGGACTCCTACAATGAGCAGTTCTTC. Residues: CASSYSDSYNEQFF.

The chain uses TRBV5-1 and TRBJ2-7; TRBD1 is a possible D gene (5 bases). Trimming cost V 0 bases and J 8 bases, with 6 bases left between them. The germline V gene has CDR1 SGHRS and CDR2 YFSETQ. The CDR3 contains 11 residues. CDR3 residues: CASSLGQKQYF. The CDR3 region has the DNA TGCGCCAGCAGCTTGGGACAGAAGCAGTACTTC.

The chain joins TRBV2 to TRBJ1-5, with 9 bases lining up with TRBD1. The V and J ends lost 1 base and 2 bases, in that order; junction bases with no gene match: 0. CDR3 size: 15 residues. Germline assignment: CDR1 SNHLY and CDR2 FYNNEI. CDR3 in amino acids: CASSEGTGGNQPQHF. As DNA, the CDR3 is TGTGCCAGCAGTGAAGGGACAGGGGGCAATCAGCCCCAGCATTTT.

The sample holds a few counts of this clone. This rearrangement joins TRBV30 to TRBJ2-7; TRBD2 might be the D (5 bases). The germline V gene encodes CDR1 GTSNPN and CDR2 SVGIG (reference sequence). Trimming left V 2 bases short and J 6 bases short, with 14 bases between. There are 13 residues in the CDR3. CDR3 sequence (DNA): TGTGCCTGGAGTCCCCAGAGGGCCGGCGAGCAGTACTTC. Amino acid sequence: CAWSPQRAGEQYF.

The rearrangement links TRBV28 to TRBJ2-5; TRBD2 is a possible D gene (6 bases). Germline loops: CDR1 MDHEN, CDR2 SYDVKM. The germline V and J ends were trimmed by 5 bases and 2 bases, with 21 bases remaining between them. This CDR3 region has 17 residues. CDR3 nucleotide sequence: TGTGCCAGCAGTATCGGGACTCAATTAAACCTTCAAGAGACCCAGTACTTC. Protein product: CASSIGTQLNLQETQYF.

In its sample, this clone was seen a few times. This chain links TRBV9 with TRBJ1-2; a possible D gene is TRBD1 (5 bases). V lost 0 bases, J lost 8 bases, and 8 bases lay in between. Germline CDR1 SGDLS, CDR2 YYNGEE. The CDR3 has 12 amino acids. The CDR3 here is CASSVDTGGYTF. CDR3 coding DNA: TGTGCCAGCAGCGTAGACACAGGCGGCTACACCTTC.

The chain combines TRBV30 with TRBJ2-3; D perhaps matches TRBD2 (5 bases). The CDR3 runs 14 residues. The germline V gene encodes CDR1 GTSNPN and CDR2 SVGIG (reference sequence). V lost 1 base to trimming and J lost 6 bases, with 14 bases between them. CDR3 sequence (DNA): TGTGCCTGGAGTGGTGGACTCGAGGGTGATACGCAGTATTTT. The encoded protein is CAWSGGLEGDTQYF.

The genes are TRBV7-2 and TRBJ2-7; D may be TRBD1 or TRBD2 (5 bases each). This CDR3 comprises 14 residues. The V end lost 4 bases, the J end lost 2 bases, and 12 bases lay between the germline ends. The germline V gene encodes CDR1 SGHTA and CDR2 FQGNSA. The CDR3: CASSSPGAAYEQYF. CDR3 DNA: TGTGCCAGCAGCTCGCCCGGGGCCGCCTACGAGCAGTACTTC.

CDR3 amino acids: CSVEPGGRALDTQYF. The CDR3 nucleotides read TGCAGCGTTGAACCCGGCGGGAGGGCCTTGGATACGCAGTATTTT. The chain links TRBV29-1 to TRBJ2-3; 9 bases align to TRBD2. Germline V gene data show CDR1 as SQVTM and CDR2 as ANQGSEA. Germline trimming cut 2 bases from V and 6 bases from J; bases unmatched to any gene: 9. There are 15 residues in the CDR3.

The table lists this clone with a few counts. This chain's CDR3 is CASSQVAWTANYGYTF. Written as DNA, the CDR3 is TGCGCCAGCAGCCAAGTAGCATGGACAGCGAACTATGGCTACACCTTC. V and J are TRBV4-1 and TRBJ1-2; the D gene is possibly TRBD1 (6 bases). Germline loops: CDR1 MGHRA, CDR2 YSYEKL. The germline V and J ends were trimmed by 1 base and 2 bases, with 14 bases remaining between them. This CDR3 is built from 16 residues.

This chain links TRBV6-1 with TRBJ2-1; D unclear. CDR1 and CDR2 from the germline V gene are MNHNS and SASEGT. The length of the CDR3 is 15 residues. Trimming shortened V by 2 bases and J by 3 bases, and 11 bases separated the two germline ends. The CDR3 coding sequence is TGTGCCAGCAGTGAACTATCCGGCGTCTACAATGAGCAGTTCTTC. Translating it yields CASSELSGVYNEQFF.

J is TRBJ2-7 and V is TRBV7-2; D remains unclear. In germline, CDR1 is SGHTA, CDR2 FQGNSA. The CDR3 length is 12 residues. V dropped 2 bases and J dropped 5 bases, with 7 bases sitting between them. The CDR3 DNA follows: TGTGCCAGCAGCTTACGTGGGAACGAGCAGTACTTC. Amino acid sequence: CASSLRGNEQYF.